This T cell receptor (beta chain) was sequenced for a study of T cells in Graves' hyperthyroidism and ophthalmopathy. Amplification targeted TCR beta CDR3 regions from RNA transcripts. HTBI primers were employed in a first-round RT-PCR of the TCR CDR3. TCRdb re-called the multiplex PCR reads with MiXCR, one entry per CDR3 protein. Altogether 250,000 to 350,000 distinct CDR3 sequences are present, approximately 17% being singletons, with the ten largest covering roughly 50%. Unmatched junction bases numbered 7, after V lost 6 bases and J lost 5 bases. The CDR3 length is 14 residues. Study findings and constraints: Model output signaled ophthalmopathy a median around 6.9 months ahead of onset.

This clonotype has a count of ten or more. Antigen specificity is unknown. The sequence was collected from a woman aged 55-75 years with Graves' ophthalmopathy. Sequenced: blood. This rearrangement joins TRBV12-3 or TRBV12-4 to TRBJ1-1; 9 positions agree with TRBD1. CDR3 amino acids: CASRPTGGTTEAFF. CDR3 nucleotide sequence: TGTGCCAGCAGGCCAACAGGGGGCACGACTGAAGCTTTCTTT.